The sequence of this TCR beta chain was determined in a study of blood T cells in healthy people across ages (dated by TCRdb to between 2015 and 2017). Context from the whole study: In model experiments, roughly one uniquely barcoded TCR beta cDNA molecule per two T cells was captured by template switching. To track age-related changes in TCR beta repertoire diversity, the study relied on deep sequencing normalized with unique cDNA molecular identifiers. The donors were split into four age groups: young (average 16 years), middle-aged (more than 35), aged (about 62) and long-lived (over 75). To avoid experimental bias, donors of different ages were distributed randomly across sequencing lanes. The study analyzed two additional independent replicas of 1 million unique cDNA reads from the same blood draw for two donors, one aged 18 to 29 and one aged 80 or older.

There are many counts of this clonotype. It lacks a known antigen. Base qualities are not recorded, but no much larger clone differs from it by a single base. What the study reported, not specific to this receptor: Because donor CMV infection status was unknown, age-related changes in expanded clonotypes were potentially confounded. Total diversity estimates from one million sequenced T cells were considered lower bounds and underestimates. Compared with the aged group, the long-lived group had more naive CD4+ T cells, fewer expanded clones and increased TCR diversity, a pattern suggesting age selection. There was a strong correlation between observed TCR beta diversity and the percentage of naive T cells measured by flow cytometry. As age increased, observed TCR beta diversity per million T cells dropped in a roughly linear way, and a significant reduction was already evident by age 40. Conclusive comparison of naive and antigen-experienced compartments was prevented by the profiling of bulk unsorted PBMCs.

The library was built by means of 5' RACE. The sequencer was an Illumina HiSeq 2500. A second PCR of about 7 to 12 cycles was run with a J-beta primer mix and a sample-barcoded 5' primer. Each TCR beta cDNA molecule received a unique molecular identifier from a template-switch 5' adaptor carrying 12 random nucleotides. Each sample yielded at least 2.5 million CDR3-containing paired-end reads. First-strand cDNA was synthesized from all RNA with the Mint cDNA synthesis kit, primed by a TRBC-specific oligonucleotide. Following uracil-DNA glycosylase treatment, a first 18-cycle PCR with universal primers M1SS and BC2_uni_R was performed on all cDNA. The published analysis was carried out like this. Normalization of each sample was performed by random selection of 1 million high-quality reads, each carrying a distinct molecular identifier. Instead of being binned into consensus sequences, reads that shared molecular identifiers were thrown out. MiTCR, run with a Q25 quality threshold and the strictest error-elimination algorithm, handled CDR3 identification, clonotype clustering and error correction. A nonparametric unseen species model with Euler transformation was used to estimate a lower bound on total TCR beta diversity. The raw public data were reprocessed by TCRdb itself: fastp quality trimming at Q25, MiXCR clonotype calling, in-frame beta chains only. Rows merge per CDR3 protein into single entries with the most common DNA and genes. The V and J calls were determined by TCRdb, not by the authors. The sample table contains about 700,000 distinct CDR3 sequences; only one count was recorded for 32% of them. The ten largest account for about 16% of the sample.

Donors were 39 systemically healthy Caucasian individuals from Russia aged roughly 6 to 95 years. Roughly 11 milliliters of peripheral blood were drawn from each donor into EDTA-treated Vacutainer tubes. PBMCs were isolated by Ficoll-Paque density-gradient centrifugation, with at least 6 million obtained per sample. Trizol reagent was used to extract total RNA from PBMCs, with at least 5.5 micrograms per sample. For every donor, flow cytometry on a PBMC aliquot measured the percentage of naive CD45RAhigh/CD27high T cells. Sequenced material: blood. The clonotype was recovered from a woman at least 80 years old in good health. Donor details come from another sample of the same person, matched by shared clones.

Here the CDR3 is given as CASSLSDSGETQYF. The sequenced DNA: TGTGCCAGCAGCTTAAGTGACAGCGGGGAGACCCAGTACTTC. Recombination connected TRBV7-9 to TRBJ2-5, and perhaps TRBD2 as D gene, on 6 matching bases. Deletion took 2 bases off V and 5 bases off J, with a span of 12 bases between the germline ends. From cysteine to phenylalanine, the CDR3 is 14 amino acids long. Only CDR3 DNA remains: 42 bases, in frame from the first base. The germline V gene (reference sequence) supplies CDR1 SEHNR and CDR2 FQNEAQ.